This T cell receptor beta chain comes out of a study of blood T cell repertoires in COVID-19. Trimming removed 3 bases at V and 2 bases at J, with 10 bases between. The CDR3 spans 15 residues. Germline CDR1 LNHNV, CDR2 YYDKDF (reference sequence). Here immunoSEQ multiplex PCR was the method, and the copy in TCRdb shows in-frame clones only, minus some. The sample records more than 40,000 clones, over 80% being singletons. The chain uses TRBV15 and TRBJ2-2, with D perhaps matching TRBD2 (6 bases). Sequenced material: peripheral blood. This clonotype originated in a human donor in a cohort sampled during active COVID-19. CDR3 region: CATSRGTGNTGELFF. The CDR3, as DNA: TGTGCCACCAGCAGGGGGACTGGAAACACCGGGGAGCTGTTTTTT.